A single T cell receptor beta chain is shown here with its context. The sample originates from a study of T-cell memory formation after mild COVID-19. Looking at the study overall: Across donors, TCR clusters were largely donor specific.

The CDR3 sequence is 16 residues long. V gave up 8 bases and J gave up 5 bases, with 25 bases separating them. From germline, CDR1 is MNHNS and CDR2 SASEGT. TCRdb recomputed calls from the 5' RACE reads with MiXCR, one row per CDR3 protein. The sample gives about half a million distinct CDR3 sequences, approximately 18% of which show up once; 10% to 15% is in the top ten. Sequenced: PBMCs or a T cell subset sorted from them (not recorded which). This TCR was sampled from an adult woman who had mild COVID-19 (a few samples of this study predate the infection). Cell type and time point are not known. This sequence joins TRBV6-1 and TRBJ2-7; possible D gene TRBD1, 6 bases. The chain's CDR3 is CASGLRVQGRGHEQYF. CDR3 bases: TGTGCCAGCGGTCTTAGGGTCCAGGGCAGGGGCCACGAGCAGTACTTC.